This T cell receptor (beta chain) was recorded in a study of shared clonotypes between healthy human individuals. This table comes from immunoSEQ multiplex PCR, and its TCRdb copy is limited to in-frame clones, with some not included. The data show under 350,000 clones, with 87% seen just once and under 20% held by the top ten. The receptor's source is a young man in good health. The specimen sequenced was memory CD8+ T cells sorted from blood. Subset indicated: CD45RO+ cells pooled with CCR7-negative TemRA cells.

DNA of the CDR3: TGTGCCAGTAGTATGGCCAGGGCCCTAACGAGCGGGGAGCTGTTTTTT. Its translation is CASSMARALTSGELFF. This rearrangement joins TRBV19 to TRBJ2-2; D is perhaps TRBD1 (5 bases). V was pared by 3 bases and J by 7 bases, with 18 bases between. In germline, CDR1 is LNHDA, CDR2 SQIVND (reference sequence). The length of the CDR3 is 16 residues.